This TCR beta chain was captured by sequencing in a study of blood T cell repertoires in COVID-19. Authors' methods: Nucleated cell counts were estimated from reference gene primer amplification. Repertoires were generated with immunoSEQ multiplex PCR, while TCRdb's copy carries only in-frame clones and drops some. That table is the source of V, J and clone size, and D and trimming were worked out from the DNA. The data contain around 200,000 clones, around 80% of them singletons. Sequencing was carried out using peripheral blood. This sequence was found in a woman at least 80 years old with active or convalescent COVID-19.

The CDR3 nucleotides read TGTGCGGCCAGCTCCTATAATTCACCCCTCCACTTT. Translating it yields CAASSYNSPLHF. This rearrangement joins TRBV12-3 or TRBV12-4 to TRBJ1-6, with no clear D. This CDR3 is built from 12 residues.